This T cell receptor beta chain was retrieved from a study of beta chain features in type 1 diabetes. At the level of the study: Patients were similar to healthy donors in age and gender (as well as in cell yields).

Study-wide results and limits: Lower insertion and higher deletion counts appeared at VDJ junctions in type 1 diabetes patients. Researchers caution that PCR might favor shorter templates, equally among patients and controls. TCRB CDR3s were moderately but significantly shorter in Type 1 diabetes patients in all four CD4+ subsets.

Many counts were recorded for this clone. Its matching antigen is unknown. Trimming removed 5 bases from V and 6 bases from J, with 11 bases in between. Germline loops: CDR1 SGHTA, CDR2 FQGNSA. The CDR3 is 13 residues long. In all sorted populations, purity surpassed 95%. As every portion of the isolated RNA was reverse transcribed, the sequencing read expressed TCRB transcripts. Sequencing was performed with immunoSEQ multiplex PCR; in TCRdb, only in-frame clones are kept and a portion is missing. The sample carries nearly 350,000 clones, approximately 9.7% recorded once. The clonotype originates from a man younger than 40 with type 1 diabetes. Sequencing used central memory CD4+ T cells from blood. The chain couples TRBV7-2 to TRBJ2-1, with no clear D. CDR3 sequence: CASSLLRANEQFF. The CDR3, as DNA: TGTGCCAGCAGCCTCCTCCGTGCCAATGAGCAGTTCTTC.